Listed here is a single T cell receptor beta chain. CDR3 length equals 15 residues. The V gene end was trimmed by 5 bases and the J gene end by 0 bases; junction bases not matched to a gene: 3. Per germline, CDR1 SGHDN and CDR2 FVKESK. This specimen comes from a study of blood T cell repertoires in COVID-19. Study-level background: From T cells, B-cell-depleted T cells, or PBMCs came the material, which was cDNA or gDNA.

Per the authors' pipeline: Amplification from reference gene primers served as the basis for estimated nucleated cell counts. Profiled with immunoSEQ multiplex PCR; TCRdb holds only in-frame clones, not every one. That table supplies the V and J calls and clone size; D and trimming were determined from the DNA. Of about 400,000 clones in the sample, 88% were seen once. The TCR was taken from a woman in her forties with acute COVID-19. The V call is TRBV14, the J call TRBJ2-1; TRBD2 matches 8 bases. The specimen sequenced was PBMCs or T cells enriched from blood (not recorded which). CDR3 in DNA: TGTGCCAGCAGCTTCGGGGGGGCCTCCTACAATGAGCAGTTCTTC. Translated, it gives CASSFGGASYNEQFF.